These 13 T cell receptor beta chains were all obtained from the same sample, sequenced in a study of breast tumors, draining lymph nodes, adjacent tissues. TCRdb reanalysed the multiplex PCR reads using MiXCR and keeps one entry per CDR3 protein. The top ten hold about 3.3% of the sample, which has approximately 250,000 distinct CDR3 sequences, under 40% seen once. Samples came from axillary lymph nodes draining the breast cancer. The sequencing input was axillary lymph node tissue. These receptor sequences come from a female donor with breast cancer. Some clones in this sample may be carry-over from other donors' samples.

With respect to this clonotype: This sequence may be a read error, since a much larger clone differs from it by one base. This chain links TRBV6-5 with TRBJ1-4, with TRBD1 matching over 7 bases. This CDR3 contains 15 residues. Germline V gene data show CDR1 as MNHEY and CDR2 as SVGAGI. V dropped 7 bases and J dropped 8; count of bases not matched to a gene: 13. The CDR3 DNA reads TGTGCCAGCAAAGCTGACAGGGTCAAAGAGGAAAAACTGTTTTTT. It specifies CASKADRVKEEKLFF.

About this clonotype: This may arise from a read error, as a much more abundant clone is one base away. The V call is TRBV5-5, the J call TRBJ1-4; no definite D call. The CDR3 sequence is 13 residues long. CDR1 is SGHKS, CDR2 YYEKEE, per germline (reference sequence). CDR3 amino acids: CASSLGVNENLFF. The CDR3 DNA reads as TGTGCCAGCAGCCTGGGAGTTAATGAAAACCTGTTTTTT. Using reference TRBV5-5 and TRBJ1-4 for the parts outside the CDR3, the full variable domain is DAGVTQSPTHLIKTRGQQVTLRCSPISGHKSVSWYQQVLGQGPQFIFQYYEKEERGRGNFPDRFSARQFPNYSSELNVNALLLGDSALYLCASSLGVNENLFFGSGTQLSVL.

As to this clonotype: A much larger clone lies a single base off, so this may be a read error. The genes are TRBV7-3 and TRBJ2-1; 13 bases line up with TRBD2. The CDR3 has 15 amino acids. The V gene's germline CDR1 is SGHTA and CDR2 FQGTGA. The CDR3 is CASSVLAGGPNEQLF. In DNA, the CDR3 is TGTGCCAGCAGCGTACTAGCGGGGGGGCCAAATGAGCAGCTCTTC.

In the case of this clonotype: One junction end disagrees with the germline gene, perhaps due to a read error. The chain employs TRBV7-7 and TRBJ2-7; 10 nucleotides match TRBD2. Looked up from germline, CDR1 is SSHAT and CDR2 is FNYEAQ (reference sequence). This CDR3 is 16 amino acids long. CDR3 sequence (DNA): TGTGCTAGCAGTTTCACAGGCCCTAGCGGGAGTTACGAGCAGTACTTC. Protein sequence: CASSFTGPSGSYEQYF.

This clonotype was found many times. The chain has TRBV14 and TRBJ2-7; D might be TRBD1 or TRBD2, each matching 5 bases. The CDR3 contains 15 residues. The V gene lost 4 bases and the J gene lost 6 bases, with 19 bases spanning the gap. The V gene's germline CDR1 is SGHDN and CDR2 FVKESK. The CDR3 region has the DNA TGTGCCAGCAGCCCTCGGGGCCACGCTCAGGGCGAGCAGTACTTC. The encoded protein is CASSPRGHAQGEQYF. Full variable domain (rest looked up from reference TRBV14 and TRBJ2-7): EAGVTQFPSHSVIEKGQTVTLRCDPISGHDNLYWYRRVMGKEIKFLLHFVKESKQDESGMPNNRFLAERTGGTYSTLKVQPAELEDSGVYFCASSPRGHAQGEQYFGPGTRLTVT.

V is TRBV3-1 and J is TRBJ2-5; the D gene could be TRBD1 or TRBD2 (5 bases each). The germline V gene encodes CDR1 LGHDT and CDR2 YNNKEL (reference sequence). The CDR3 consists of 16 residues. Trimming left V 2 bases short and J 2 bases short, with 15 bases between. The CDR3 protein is CASSQRGRGAQETQYF. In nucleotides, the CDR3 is TGTGCCAGCAGCCAAAGGGGACGGGGTGCGCAAGAGACCCAGTACTTC.

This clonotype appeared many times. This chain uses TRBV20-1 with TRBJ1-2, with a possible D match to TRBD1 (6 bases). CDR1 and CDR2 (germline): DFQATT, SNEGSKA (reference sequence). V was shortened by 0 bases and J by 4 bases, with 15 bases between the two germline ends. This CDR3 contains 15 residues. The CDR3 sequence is CSARDGGRATYGYTF. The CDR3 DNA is TGCAGTGCTAGAGACGGGGGCAGGGCAACCTATGGCTACACCTTC.

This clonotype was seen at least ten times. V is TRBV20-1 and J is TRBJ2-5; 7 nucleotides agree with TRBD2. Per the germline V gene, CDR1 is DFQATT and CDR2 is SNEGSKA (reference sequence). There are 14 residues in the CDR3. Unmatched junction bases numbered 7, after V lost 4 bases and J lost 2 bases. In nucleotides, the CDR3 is TGCAGTGCTATACGGCGGGAGCCGCAAGAGACCCAGTACTTC. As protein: CSAIRREPQETQYF.

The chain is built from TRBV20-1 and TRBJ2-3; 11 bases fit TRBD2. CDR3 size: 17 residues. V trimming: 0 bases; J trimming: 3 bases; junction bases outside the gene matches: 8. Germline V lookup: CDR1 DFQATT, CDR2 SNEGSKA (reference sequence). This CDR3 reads CSARDLVPSGRTDTQYF. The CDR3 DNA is TGCAGTGCTAGAGATCTAGTGCCTAGCGGGAGGACAGATACGCAGTATTTT.

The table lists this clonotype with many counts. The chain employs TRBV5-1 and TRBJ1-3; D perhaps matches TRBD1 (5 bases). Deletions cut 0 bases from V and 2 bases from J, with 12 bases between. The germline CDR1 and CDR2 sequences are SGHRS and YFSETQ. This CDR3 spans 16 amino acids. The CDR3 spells CASSLVLGGTGNTIYF. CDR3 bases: TGCGCCAGCAGCTTGGTCTTGGGGGGAACTGGAAACACCATATATTTT.

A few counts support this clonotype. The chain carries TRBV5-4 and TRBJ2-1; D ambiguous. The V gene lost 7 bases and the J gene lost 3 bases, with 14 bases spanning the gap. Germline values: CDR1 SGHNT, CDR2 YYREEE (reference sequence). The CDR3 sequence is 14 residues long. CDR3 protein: CASRAEAGYNEQFF. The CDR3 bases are TGTGCCAGCCGGGCCGAGGCAGGCTACAATGAGCAGTTCTTC.

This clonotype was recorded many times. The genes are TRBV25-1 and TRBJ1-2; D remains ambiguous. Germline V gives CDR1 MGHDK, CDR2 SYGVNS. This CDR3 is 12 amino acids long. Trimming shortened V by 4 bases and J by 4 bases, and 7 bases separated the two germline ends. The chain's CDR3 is CASSASIYGYTF. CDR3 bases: TGTGCCAGCAGTGCGAGTATCTATGGCTACACCTTC.

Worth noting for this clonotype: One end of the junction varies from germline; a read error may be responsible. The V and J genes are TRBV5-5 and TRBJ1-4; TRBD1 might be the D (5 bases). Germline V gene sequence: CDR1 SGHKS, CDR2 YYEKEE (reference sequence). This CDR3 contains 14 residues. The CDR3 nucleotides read TGTGCCAACAGCCTCGGGACGACTAATGAAAAACTGTTTTTT. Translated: CANSLGTTNEKLFF. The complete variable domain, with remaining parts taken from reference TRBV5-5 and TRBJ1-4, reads DAGVTQSPTHLIKTRGQQVTLRCSPISGHKSVSWYQQVLGQGPQFIFQYYEKEERGRGNFPDRFSARQFPNYSSELNVNALLLGDSALYLCANSLGTTNEKLFFGSGTQLSVL.